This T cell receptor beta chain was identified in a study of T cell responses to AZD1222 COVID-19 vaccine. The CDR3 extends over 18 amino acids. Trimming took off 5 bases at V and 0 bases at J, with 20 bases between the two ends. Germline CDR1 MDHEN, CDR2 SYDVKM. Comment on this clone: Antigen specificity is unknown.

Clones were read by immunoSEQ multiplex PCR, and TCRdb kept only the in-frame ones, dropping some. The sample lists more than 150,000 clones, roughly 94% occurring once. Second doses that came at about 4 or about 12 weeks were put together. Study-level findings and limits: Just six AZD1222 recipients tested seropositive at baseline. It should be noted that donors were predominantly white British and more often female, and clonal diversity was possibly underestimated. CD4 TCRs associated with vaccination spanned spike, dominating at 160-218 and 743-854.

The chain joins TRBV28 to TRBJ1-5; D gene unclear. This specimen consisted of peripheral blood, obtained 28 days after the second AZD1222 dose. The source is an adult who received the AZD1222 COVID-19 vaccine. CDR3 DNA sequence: TGTGCCAGCAGTCCCTCTTTTTTTCGGGCTGGTAGCAATCAGCCCCAGCATTTT. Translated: CASSPSFFRAGSNQPQHF.